This TCR beta chain was captured in a study of blood T cell repertoires in COVID-19. Across the study: The study drew acute and convalescent COVID-19 samples from the United States, Italy and Spain. T cells, B-cell-depleted T cells, or PBMCs supplied cDNA or gDNA.

Measured with immunoSEQ multiplex PCR; TCRdb has only the in-frame clones, and not every one. In the table there are 45,000 to 70,000 clones, approximately 91% of which are singletons. Germline-derived CDR1 and CDR2 are SGDLS and YYNGEE. Deletions cut 4 bases from V and 0 bases from J, with 16 bases between. This CDR3 is built from 16 residues. V usage is TRBV9 and J usage is TRBJ1-2, with unresolved D. Input material: peripheral blood. This TCR came from an older woman with active COVID-19. The CDR3: CASSIRTAGTNYGYTF. CDR3 sequence (DNA): TGTGCCAGCAGCATACGGACTGCGGGGACTAACTATGGCTACACCTTC.